Reported below is one TCR beta chain. In the source study's methods: For nucleated cells, counts were estimated from reference gene primer amplification. Only in-frame clones appear in the TCRdb table, and some are missing; sequencing was by immunoSEQ multiplex PCR. V and J calls and clone size are as listed in that table; D and trimming were resolved from the DNA. The sample comprises about 310,000 clones, around 90% of which are singletons, and 1.3% rests with the top ten. Trimming took off 4 bases at V and 2 bases at J, with 14 bases between the two ends. The CDR3 is 15 amino acids. Germline V lookup: CDR1 SGHVS, CDR2 FQNEAQ. This sample is part of a study of blood T cell repertoires in COVID-19. Overall study context: Both acute and convalescent COVID-19 samples were obtained from the United States, Italy and Spain. T cells, B-cell-depleted T cells, or PBMCs provided the cDNA or gDNA that served as material.

The sequencing input was peripheral blood. The rearrangement uses TRBV7-8 and TRBJ2-5; tentative D call: TRBD2 (5 bases). This clonotype originated in a man in his 70s with acute or convalescent COVID-19. CDR3 DNA: TGTGCCAGCAGCTCGTTCGGGGTCCCTCAAGAGACCCAGTACTTC. It translates to CASSSFGVPQETQYF.